The following is a T cell receptor (beta chain) sequence with its context. This specimen belongs to a study of T cells after posttransplantation cyclophosphamide. Cells defined as naive were viable CD3+CD4+ or CD3+CD8+ and CCR7+CD45RA+CD45RO-CD95-CD27+CD28+. The V segment lost 3 bases and the J segment 4 bases; nucleotides outside the gene matches: 9. The CDR3 is made up of 15 amino acids. Germline assignment: CDR1 SGHKS and CDR2 YYEKEE (reference sequence). Data came from immunoSEQ multiplex PCR; TCRdb stores just in-frame clones and leaves some out. Found here are tens of thousands of clones, 95% to 98% of them singletons; the top ten hold about 0.12%.

This chain connects TRBV5-5 to TRBJ1-2, with TRBD1 identical over 7 bases. The sequence derives from a man in his fifties or sixties in good health, CMV-negative, and a related stem cell transplant donor. What was sequenced was naive CD4+ T cells sorted from PBMCs. The CDR3 is CASSSFGTEIYGYTF. The DNA of the CDR3 is TGTGCCAGCAGCTCCTTCGGGACAGAGATCTATGGCTACACCTTC.